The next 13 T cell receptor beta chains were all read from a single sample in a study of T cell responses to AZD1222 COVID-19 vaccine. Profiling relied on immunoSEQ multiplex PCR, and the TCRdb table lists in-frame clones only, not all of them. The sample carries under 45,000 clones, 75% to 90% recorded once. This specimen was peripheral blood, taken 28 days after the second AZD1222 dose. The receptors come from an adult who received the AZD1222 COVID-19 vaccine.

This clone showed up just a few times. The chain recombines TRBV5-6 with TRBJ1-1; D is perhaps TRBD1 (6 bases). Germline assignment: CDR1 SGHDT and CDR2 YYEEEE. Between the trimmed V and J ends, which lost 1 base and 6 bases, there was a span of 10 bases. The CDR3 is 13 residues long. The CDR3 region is CASSLQGRAEAFF. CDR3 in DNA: TGTGCCAGCAGCTTGCAGGGGAGGGCTGAAGCTTTCTTT.

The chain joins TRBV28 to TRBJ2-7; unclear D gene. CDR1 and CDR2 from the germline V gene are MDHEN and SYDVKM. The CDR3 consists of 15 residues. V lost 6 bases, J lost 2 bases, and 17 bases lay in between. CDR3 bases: TGTGCCAGCAGCGCCCCGGCAGGTAGGACCTACGAGCAGTACTTC. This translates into CASSAPAGRTYEQYF.

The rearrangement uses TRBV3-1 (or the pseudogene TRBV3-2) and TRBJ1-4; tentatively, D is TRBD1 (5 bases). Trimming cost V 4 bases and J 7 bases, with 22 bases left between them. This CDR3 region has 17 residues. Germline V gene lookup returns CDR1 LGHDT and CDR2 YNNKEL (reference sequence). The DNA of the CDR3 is TGTGCCAGCAGCCCGCTCCGGGGCGGAGGGGAGCGTGAAAAACTGTTTTTT. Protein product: CASSPLRGGGEREKLFF.

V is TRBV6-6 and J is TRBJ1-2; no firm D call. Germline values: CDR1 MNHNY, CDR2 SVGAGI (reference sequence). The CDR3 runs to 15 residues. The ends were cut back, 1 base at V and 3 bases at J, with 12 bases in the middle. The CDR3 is CASSYFPGSDYGYTF. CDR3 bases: TGTGCCAGCAGTTACTTCCCGGGGTCGGACTATGGCTACACCTTC.

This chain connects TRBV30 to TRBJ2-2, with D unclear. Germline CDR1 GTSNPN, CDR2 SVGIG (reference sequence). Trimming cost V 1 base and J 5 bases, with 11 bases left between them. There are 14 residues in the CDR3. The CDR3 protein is CAWSEVVGTGELFF. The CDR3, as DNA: TGTGCCTGGAGTGAGGTTGTGGGAACCGGGGAGCTGTTTTTT.

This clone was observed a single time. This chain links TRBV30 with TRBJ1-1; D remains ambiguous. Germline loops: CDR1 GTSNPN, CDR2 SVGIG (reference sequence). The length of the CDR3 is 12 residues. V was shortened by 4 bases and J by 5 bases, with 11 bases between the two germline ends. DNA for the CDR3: TGTGCCTGGAACCGCGGCCTTACTGAAGCTTTCTTT. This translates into CAWNRGLTEAFF.

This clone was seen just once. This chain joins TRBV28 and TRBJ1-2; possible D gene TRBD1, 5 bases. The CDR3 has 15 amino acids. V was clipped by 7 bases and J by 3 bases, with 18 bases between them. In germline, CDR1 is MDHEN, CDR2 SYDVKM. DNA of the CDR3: TGTGCCAGCACATTAGACGGGGCGAGGGACTATGGCTACACCTTC. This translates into CASTLDGARDYGYTF.

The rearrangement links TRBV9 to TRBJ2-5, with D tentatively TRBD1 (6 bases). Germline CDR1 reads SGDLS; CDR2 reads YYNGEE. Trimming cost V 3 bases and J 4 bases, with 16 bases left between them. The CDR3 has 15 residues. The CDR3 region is CASSAFTGNGETQYF. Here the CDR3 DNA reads TGTGCCAGCAGCGCATTCACAGGGAACGGAGAGACCCAGTACTTC. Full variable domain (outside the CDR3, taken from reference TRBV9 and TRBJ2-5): DSGVTQTPKHLITATGQRVTLRCSPRSGDLSVYWYQQSLDQGLQFLIQYYNGEERAKGNILERFSAQQFPDLHSELNLSSLELGDSALYFCASSAFTGNGETQYFGPGTRLLVL.

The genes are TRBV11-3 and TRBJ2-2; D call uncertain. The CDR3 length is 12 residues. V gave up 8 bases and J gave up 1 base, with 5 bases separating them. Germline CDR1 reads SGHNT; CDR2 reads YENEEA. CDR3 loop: CASSVNTGELFF. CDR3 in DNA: TGTGCCAGCTCGGTGAACACCGGGGAGCTGTTTTTT.

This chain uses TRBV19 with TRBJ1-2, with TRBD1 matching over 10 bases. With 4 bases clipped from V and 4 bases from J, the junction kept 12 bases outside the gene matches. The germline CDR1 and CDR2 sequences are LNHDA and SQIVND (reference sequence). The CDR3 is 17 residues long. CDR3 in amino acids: CASSKPGQGIAPYGYTF. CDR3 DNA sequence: TGTGCCAGTAGTAAGCCGGGACAGGGGATTGCCCCCTATGGCTACACCTTC.

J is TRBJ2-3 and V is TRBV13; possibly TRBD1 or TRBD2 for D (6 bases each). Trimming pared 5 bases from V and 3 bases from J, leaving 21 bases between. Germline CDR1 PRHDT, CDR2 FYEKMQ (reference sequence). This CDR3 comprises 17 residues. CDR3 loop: CASSRGRINGRTDTQYF. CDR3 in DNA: TGTGCCAGCAGCCGGGGGCGGATCAACGGCCGAACAGATACGCAGTATTTT.

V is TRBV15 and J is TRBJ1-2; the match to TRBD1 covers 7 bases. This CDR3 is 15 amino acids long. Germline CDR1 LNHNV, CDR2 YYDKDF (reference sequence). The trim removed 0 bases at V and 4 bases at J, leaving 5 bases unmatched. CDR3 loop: CATSRDQGVGYGYTF. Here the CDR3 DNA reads TGTGCCACCAGCAGAGATCAGGGGGTCGGCTATGGCTACACCTTC.

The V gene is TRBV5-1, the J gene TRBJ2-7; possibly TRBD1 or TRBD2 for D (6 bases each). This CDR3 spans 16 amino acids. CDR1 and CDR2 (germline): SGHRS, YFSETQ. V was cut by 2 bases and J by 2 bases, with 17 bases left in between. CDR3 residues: CASSFPQGRGAYEQYF. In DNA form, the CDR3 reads TGCGCCAGCAGCTTTCCACAGGGCCGCGGGGCCTACGAGCAGTACTTC.